This T cell receptor beta chain emerged from a study of tumor and adjacent non-tumor tissue in lung cancer. For the study at large: Stage I to III disease affected about nine men and a handful of women aged about 31 to 80.

This sample's RNA came from whole unsorted tissue. Distant lung tissue was collected more than 3 cm away from the tumor edge. This clonotype has more than one count but fewer than ten. The antigen remains unidentified. This sequence may be a read error, since a much larger clone differs from it by one base. The library came from three nested PCR rounds adapted from ARM-PCR protocols. TCRdb reprocessed the multiplex PCR reads via MiXCR and lists one record per CDR3 protein. The sample contains some 80,000 distinct CDR3 sequences, about 77% of which appear only once. Study-wide findings and caveats: TCR diversity was significantly greater in tumor than normal lung tissue.

Looked up from germline, CDR1 is SGHTA and CDR2 is FQGNSA. This CDR3 comprises 15 residues. This sequence originates from a woman in her fifties or sixties with non-small cell lung cancer. Specimen: distant non-tumor lung tissue. The genes are TRBV7-2 and TRBJ2-7, with 12 bases that match TRBD2. CDR3 nucleotide sequence: TGTGCCAGTACCACGGGACTAGCGGGCTCCTTCGAGCAGTACTTC. Translation: CASTTGLAGSFEQYF.